Below are 21 T cell receptor beta chains sequenced from a single sample in a study of monozygotic twins with inflammatory bowel disease (dated by TCRdb to between 2019 and 2020). Libraries were constructed by 5' RACE. The instrument given in TCRdb is Illumina HiSeq 2500. TCRdb reprocessed the reads and provides one entry for every CDR3 protein sequence; no DNA is given. The sample's table covers some 99,000 distinct CDR3 sequences. Roughly an eighth of the sample goes to the ten largest clones. The sample was blood. Every receptor here comes from a human donor with ulcerative colitis or Crohn's disease, or a healthy co-twin of an affected twin (not recorded which).

The chain is built from TRBV29-1 and TRBJ1-1; TCRdb lists TRBD1, though no DNA is available to test this call. Germline-derived CDR1 and CDR2 are SQVTM and ANQGSEA. This CDR3 is built from 17 residues. CDR3 sequence reads: CSVAIPGTGGMNTEAFF.

The rearrangement joins TRBV27 to TRBJ2-1; TCRdb lists TRBD1, though no DNA is available to test this call. CDR3 length: 13 amino acids. The V gene's germline CDR1 is MNHEY and CDR2 SMNVEV (reference sequence). This chain's CDR3 is CASSWTARDEQFF.

The chain combines TRBV20-1 with TRBJ1-5; TCRdb names TRBD1, which stays unverified in the absence of DNA. The CDR3 runs 15 residues. Germline-derived CDR1 and CDR2 are DFQATT and SNEGSKA (reference sequence). CDR3 sequence: CSARDRGISNQPQHF.

The chain combines TRBV21-1 with TRBJ2-5; there is no DNA to check the TCRdb D call of TRBD1. TRBV21-1 is a listed pseudogene. The CDR3 extends over 15 amino acids. This CDR3 reads CASSMGQNTQETQYF.

V usage is TRBV28 and J usage is TRBJ2-7; the D call of TRBD1 rests on TCRdb alone, since no DNA is present to check it. Germline CDR1 and CDR2: MDHEN and SYDVKM. This CDR3 has 13 amino acids. This CDR3 is CASSLLRTFLPYF. The whole variable domain, remainder taken from reference TRBV28 and TRBJ2-7, is DVKVTQSSRYLVKRTGEKVFLECVQDMDHENMFWYRQDPGLGLRLIYFSYDVKMKEKGDIPEGYSVSREKKERFSLILESASTNQTSMYLCASSLLRTFLPYFGPGTRLTVT.

V is TRBV11-2 and J is TRBJ2-3; TCRdb's assignment of TRBD2 cannot be checked, as there is no DNA. CDR1 and CDR2 (germline): SGHAT, FQNNGV. This CDR3 has 15 residues. This chain's CDR3 is CASSLGSSKADTQYF.

The V call is TRBV7-8, the J call TRBJ2-3; TCRdb lists TRBD1, though no DNA is available to test this call. The CDR3 runs 14 residues. Per the germline V gene, CDR1 is SGHVS and CDR2 is FQNEAQ. The CDR3: CASSLGAGTDTQYF. The variable domain in full, completed from reference TRBV7-8 and TRBJ2-3, reads GAGVSQSPRYKVAKRGQDVALRCDPISGHVSLFWYQQALGQGPEFLTYFQNEAQLDKSGLPSDRFFAERPEGSVSTLKIQRTQQEDSAVYLCASSLGAGTDTQYFGPGTRLTVL.

The chain couples TRBV12-3 or TRBV12-4 to TRBJ1-1; TCRdb selects TRBD1, and the lack of DNA leaves this call unchecked. There are 17 residues in the CDR3. CDR3 protein: CASSSYGGLPLNTEAFF.

The chain couples TRBV20-1 to TRBJ2-2; TCRdb designates TRBD1, a call that cannot be tested without DNA. The CDR3 is 15 residues long. CDR1 DFQATT and CDR2 SNEGSKA come from the germline V gene (reference sequence). The CDR3 loop reads CSARPPAGGIGELFF.

CDR3 sequence reads: CASSYRGNQPQHF. This rearrangement joins TRBV6-2 or TRBV6-3 to TRBJ1-5. Germline CDR1 MNHEY, CDR2 SVGEGT. The CDR3 extends over 13 amino acids.

This chain links TRBV7-9 with TRBJ1-6. CDR3 length: 14 amino acids. The germline CDR1 and CDR2 sequences are SEHNR and FQNEAQ (reference sequence). The CDR3 sequence is CASTTGRYNSPLHF.

V gene TRBV20-1 combines with J gene TRBJ2-1; TCRdb's D call of TRBD2 is untestable without DNA. This CDR3 has 14 amino acids. Germline CDR1 and CDR2: DFQATT and SNEGSKA (reference sequence). The chain's CDR3 is CSAPGRAGYNEQFF.

The V and J genes are TRBV12-3 or TRBV12-4 and TRBJ2-7; there is no DNA to check the TCRdb D call of TRBD1. CDR3 length: 12 residues. The CDR3 reads CASSTTGYEQCF.

The rearrangement links TRBV30 to TRBJ2-1; TCRdb outputs TRBD1, but without DNA this stays unchecked. Germline lookup yields CDR1 GTSNPN and CDR2 SVGIG (reference sequence). The CDR3 sequence is 18 residues long. The CDR3: CAWRGGGRGSGEYNEQFF.

The chain is built from TRBV28 and TRBJ2-7; there is no DNA to check the TCRdb D call of TRBD1. Germline lookup yields CDR1 MDHEN and CDR2 SYDVKM. The CDR3 extends over 18 amino acids. CDR3 protein: CATSTLNGRDSYSYEQYF.

The chain joins TRBV5-1 to TRBJ2-3; absent DNA, TCRdb's TRBD1 call cannot be checked. Germline-derived CDR1 and CDR2 are SGHRS and YFSETQ. The CDR3 is made up of 16 amino acids. This CDR3 is CASSLEVGQGADTQYF.

The chain has TRBV20-1 and TRBJ1-2; TCRdb reports TRBD1, a call that lacks DNA to check it against. The germline V gene has CDR1 DFQATT and CDR2 SNEGSKA (reference sequence). The CDR3 runs to 13 residues. CDR3 protein: CSAHRGSFYGYTF.

This chain's CDR3 is CASSLPGTPGANVLTF. The rearrangement joins TRBV7-3 to TRBJ2-6; TCRdb selects TRBD1, and the lack of DNA leaves this call unchecked. CDR1 SGHTA and CDR2 FQGTGA come from the germline V gene. The CDR3 sequence is 16 residues long.

The chain's CDR3 is CASSTSTGNTEAFF. V is TRBV5-1 and J is TRBJ1-1; TCRdb's assignment of TRBD1 cannot be checked, as there is no DNA. This CDR3 contains 14 residues. CDR1 is SGHRS and CDR2 is YFSETQ in the germline V gene.

This sequence joins TRBV3-1 and TRBJ2-5; checking the TCRdb D call of TRBD1 is not possible without DNA. From germline, CDR1 is LGHDT and CDR2 YNNKEL (reference sequence). There are 13 residues in the CDR3. The CDR3 here is CASSRFRDETQYF.

The chain employs TRBV6-4 and TRBJ1-6; checking the TCRdb D call of TRBD1 is not possible without DNA. The CDR3 consists of 15 residues. Germline assignment: CDR1 MRHNA and CDR2 SNTAGT. The CDR3 here is CASSRDGSYNSPLHF.